The source of this T cell receptor beta chain is a study of blood T cell repertoires in COVID-19. Study in general: Specimens from acute and convalescent COVID-19 originated in the United States, Italy and Spain.

CDR3 length equals 13 residues. Germline CDR1 reads SGHAT; CDR2 reads FQNNGV. This clone has just one count. Within the sample, other DNA sequences also encode this same CDR3. In terms of age and location, participants ranged from roughly 18 to 90 years and lived in approximately 24 US areas. Allocation to cohorts depended on clinical history reported by the participants. The protocol was immunoSEQ multiplex PCR, while the TCRdb copy is restricted to in-frame clones and leaves out a portion. This sample has about 440,000 clones, with 87% found just once. This chain joins TRBV11-2 and TRBJ1-1; D is unresolved. What was sequenced was PBMCs or T cells enriched from blood (not recorded which). This clonotype was obtained from a woman aged 18-30 years with acute COVID-19. The CDR3 DNA reads TGTGCTAGCCGCCTGCAGGAGGACACTGAAGCTTTCTTT. It translates to CASRLQEDTEAFF.